The next 29 T cell receptor beta chains were all read from a single sample in a study of post-analysis software for immune sequencing data. Study-wide results and limits: Patients showed TRBV5-6, TRBV5-1 and TRBV20-1 among five TRBV segments more frequent than in controls.

Unique molecular identifiers had been added to the TCR beta cDNA libraries. TCRdb analysed the PCR reads with MiXCR anew, one entry per CDR3 protein. Here the sample spans roughly 700,000 distinct CDR3 sequences, less than 35% being singletons. No antigen has been assigned to these receptors. Sequencing was carried out using blood. These receptor sequences come from a girl between 10 and 17 years old with multiple sclerosis.

The chain employs TRBV7-9 and TRBJ1-1; tentative D call: TRBD1 (5 bases). From germline, CDR1 is SEHNR and CDR2 FQNEAQ (reference sequence). Trimming shortened V by 2 bases and J by 8 bases, and 15 bases separated the two germline ends. This CDR3 contains 14 residues. The CDR3 bases are TGTGCCAGCAGCTTACCCCGGGGGACGCCGGAAGCTTTCTTT. Its translation: CASSLPRGTPEAFF.

The CDR3 sequence: CASSKIGTRVNTQYF. DNA of the CDR3: TGTGCCAGCAGCAAAATAGGGACGCGGGTTAATACGCAGTATTTT. The chain uses TRBV7-2 and TRBJ2-3; D is tentatively TRBD1 or TRBD2 (5 bases each). Trimming took off 5 bases at V and 7 bases at J, with 19 bases between the two ends. This CDR3 region has 15 residues. Germline-derived CDR1 and CDR2 are SGHTA and FQGNSA.

This chain links TRBV20-1 with TRBJ2-1, with D perhaps being TRBD1 or TRBD2 (5 bases each). CDR3 length: 16 residues. V gave up 0 bases and J gave up 5 bases, with 17 bases separating them. Germline lookup yields CDR1 DFQATT and CDR2 SNEGSKA (reference sequence). CDR3 bases: TGCAGTGCTAGAGATTCGTGGGGCGTGAGGGACAATGAGCAGTTCTTC. Protein product: CSARDSWGVRDNEQFF.

The chain employs TRBV10-3 and TRBJ1-1, with 7 bases that match TRBD1. The V segment lost 8 bases and the J segment 1 base; nucleotides outside the gene matches: 7. This CDR3 has 14 residues. The germline gives CDR1 ENHRY, CDR2 SYGVKD. CDR3 residues: CAIRPGTANTEAFF. Written as DNA, the CDR3 is TGTGCCATCCGTCCCGGGACAGCGAACACTGAAGCTTTCTTT.

This clonotype was detected a few times. This sequence joins TRBV7-9 and TRBJ2-3; D tentatively fits TRBD1 or TRBD2 (5 bases each). Germline V lookup: CDR1 SEHNR, CDR2 FQNEAQ (reference sequence). Trimming took off 5 bases at V and 4 bases at J, with 13 bases between the two ends. The CDR3 length is 14 residues. CDR3 DNA sequence: TGTGCCAGCAGCGCCGAGGTGGGGGCAGATACGCAGTATTTT. As protein: CASSAEVGADTQYF.

This clonotype was observed at least ten times. V is TRBV7-2 and J is TRBJ2-7, with a tentative D call TRBD1 (6 bases). Germline values: CDR1 SGHTA, CDR2 FQGNSA. The CDR3 extends over 13 amino acids. The V end was cut by 5 bases, the J end by 3 bases, with 11 bases between. In DNA form, the CDR3 reads TGTGCCAGCAGCCTCGACAGGAACTACGAGCAGTACTTC. Translated, it gives CASSLDRNYEQYF.

The rearrangement links TRBV6-5 to TRBJ1-1; 7 nucleotides line up with TRBD1. V lost 6 bases and J lost 5; bases outside the gene matches: 15. The CDR3 contains 16 residues. Germline loops: CDR1 MNHEY, CDR2 SVGAGI. The CDR3 sequence: CASRPRTDRVFTEAFF. For the CDR3, the DNA is TGTGCCAGCAGGCCGAGGACTGACAGGGTCTTTACTGAAGCTTTCTTT.

This clonotype showed up just a few times. The genes are TRBV6-6 and TRBJ1-6; maybe TRBD1 (5 bases). Germline V gene sequence: CDR1 MNHNY, CDR2 SVGAGI (reference sequence). Trimming pared 2 bases from V and 7 bases from J, leaving 9 bases between. The CDR3 totals 14 residues. Here the CDR3 reads CASSYAGENSPLHF. Written as DNA, the CDR3 is TGTGCCAGCAGTTACGCGGGGGAAAATTCACCCCTCCACTTT.

The V gene is TRBV20-1, the J gene TRBJ2-5; D may correspond to TRBD1 or TRBD2 (5 bases each). Trimming removed 2 bases at V and 9 bases at J, with 16 bases between. The CDR3 loop spans 13 amino acids. Germline V lookup: CDR1 DFQATT, CDR2 SNEGSKA (reference sequence). In DNA, the CDR3 is TGCAGTGCTAGAAAAGTGGGGTTGGGGGCCCAGTACTTC. It is translated as CSARKVGLGAQYF.

V usage is TRBV12-3 or TRBV12-4 and J usage is TRBJ1-2; maybe TRBD1 (5 bases). V was clipped by 1 base and J by 12 bases, with 18 bases between them. This CDR3 has 14 amino acids. The CDR3 is CASSLDRRPWGHTF. For the CDR3, the DNA is TGTGCCAGCAGTTTAGACAGGAGACCGTGGGGCCACACCTTC.

The J gene is TRBJ2-2, the V gene TRBV29-1; possibly TRBD1 or TRBD2 for D (6 bases each). The CDR3 has 16 residues. V was pared by 6 bases and J by 7 bases, with 24 bases between. Germline V gives CDR1 SQVTM, CDR2 ANQGSEA. CDR3 bases: TGCAGCGTCCAACCGTGGGGGGCTCGTGGGGACGGGGAGCTGTTTTTT. This encodes CSVQPWGARGDGELFF.

This chain uses TRBV29-1 with TRBJ2-5; D is undetermined. Germline CDR1 SQVTM, CDR2 ANQGSEA. V was cut by 4 bases and J by 1 base, with 7 bases left in between. CDR3 length: 12 amino acids. The CDR3 protein is CSVVRTQETQYF. In DNA, the CDR3 is TGCAGCGTTGTCAGAACCCAAGAGACCCAGTACTTC.

The sample holds a few counts of this clonotype. The V and J genes are TRBV11-2 and TRBJ2-7; no firm D call. The closer fit of TRBJ2-5 to the DNA end suggests the J call may be wrong. Germline lookup yields CDR1 SGHAT and CDR2 FQNNGV. The CDR3 is 15 residues long. The CDR3 loop reads CASSLVAHPKETQYF. The CDR3 DNA sequence: TGTGCCAGCAGCTTAGTTGCGCACCCGAAGGAGACCCAGTACTTC.

The chain employs TRBV12-3 or TRBV12-4 and TRBJ1-4, with D maybe TRBD1 (5 bases). The V and J ends lost 4 bases and 5 bases respectively, with 14 bases between them. CDR3 length equals 15 residues. The CDR3 region is CASSSGRGGNEKLFF. CDR3 coding DNA: TGTGCCAGCAGTTCTGGGAGGGGAGGGAATGAAAAACTGTTTTTT.

The chain couples TRBV6-6 to TRBJ2-3, with 8 bases lining up with TRBD2. V lost 4 bases and J lost 4; bases outside the gene matches: 10. In germline, CDR1 is MNHNY, CDR2 SVGAGI (reference sequence). This CDR3 is 16 amino acids long. The CDR3 bases are TGTGCCAGCAGTTTTTTGGTCGGGGGGGTCTCAGATACGCAGTATTTT. Protein: CASSFLVGGVSDTQYF.

This clonotype came up a few times. The CDR3 region is CASSQVGLQETQYF. DNA for the CDR3: TGCGCCAGCAGCCAAGTGGGGCTGCAAGAGACCCAGTACTTC. The chain couples TRBV4-3 to TRBJ2-4; TRBD1 might be the D (5 bases). TRBJ2-5 explains the end of the DNA better; the J call may be wrong. The germline V gene has CDR1 LGHNA and CDR2 YSLEER. The CDR3 is 14 residues long.

The V gene is TRBV7-9, the J gene TRBJ1-2; D possibly corresponds to TRBD1 (5 bases). The CDR3 is made up of 14 amino acids. Germline CDR1 and CDR2: SEHNR and FQNEAQ (reference sequence). Deletions cut 5 bases from V and 8 bases from J, with 18 bases between. The CDR3 region is CASSAIDRRGGYTF. CDR3 bases: TGTGCCAGCAGCGCAATAGACAGACGGGGGGGCTACACCTTC.

This clonotype was observed a handful of times. The gene calls are TRBV10-3 and TRBJ1-1; 7 bases are shared with TRBD1. The length of the CDR3 is 14 residues. V was pared by 7 bases and J by 3 bases, with 8 bases of the junction left unmatched. Germline V gene sequence: CDR1 ENHRY, CDR2 SYGVKD. DNA of the CDR3: TGTGCCATCAACGGAGAACAGGGGTACACTGAAGCTTTCTTT. Translated, it gives CAINGEQGYTEAFF.

The chain joins TRBV12-3 or TRBV12-4 to TRBJ2-7, with D possibly being TRBD1 or TRBD2 (5 bases each). The CDR3 covers 14 residues. The V end was cut by 2 bases, the J end by 4 bases, with 12 bases between. CDR3 loop: CASSLRVREYEQYF. CDR3 in DNA: TGTGCCAGCAGTTTAAGGGTCAGGGAGTACGAGCAGTACTTC.

This clonotype showed up just a few times. The rearrangement joins TRBV7-2 to TRBJ2-7; D ambiguous. The V gene's germline CDR1 is SGHTA and CDR2 FQGNSA. V was clipped by 5 bases and J by 4 bases, with 15 bases between them. The CDR3 is made up of 14 amino acids. CDR3 region: CASSPSSGVYEQYF. The CDR3 nucleotides are TGTGCCAGCAGCCCCTCGTCTGGGGTTTACGAGCAGTACTTC. The whole variable domain, remainder taken from reference TRBV7-2 and TRBJ2-7, is GAGVSQSPSNKVTEKGKDVELRCDPISGHTALYWYRQSLGQGLEFLIYFQGNSAPDKSGLPSDRFSAERTGGSVSTLTIQRTQQEDSAVYLCASSPSSGVYEQYFGPGTRLTVT.

V is TRBV9 and J is TRBJ2-4; 7 bases map to TRBD2. The tail of the sequence fits TRBJ2-7 better, so the J call may be wrong. CDR1 SGDLS and CDR2 YYNGEE come from the germline V gene. The CDR3 is 14 amino acids. The CDR3 DNA reads as TGTGCCAGCAGCCGACCAAGCGGGGAGTACGAGCAGTACTTC. This codes for CASSRPSGEYEQYF.

This clonotype occurred a few times. The genes are TRBV3-1 and TRBJ2-7; TRBD1 matches 10 bases. CDR3 length: 15 residues. The V segment lost 1 base and the J segment 4 bases; nucleotides outside the gene matches: 4. Germline CDR1 is LGHDT and CDR2 is YNNKEL (reference sequence). CDR3 bases: TGTGCCAGCAGCCAAGGACAGGGGGCGTTTTACGAGCAGTACTTC. Protein product: CASSQGQGAFYEQYF.

The rearrangement uses TRBV6-1 and TRBJ2-3, with D possibly being TRBD1 (6 bases). The germline V and J ends were trimmed by 6 bases and 0 bases, with 10 bases remaining between them. The CDR3 sequence is 14 residues long. Germline CDR1 reads MNHNS; CDR2 reads SASEGT. The CDR3 DNA reads as TGTGCCAGCAGGGACAGTGGGAGCACAGATACGCAGTATTTT. Residues: CASRDSGSTDTQYF.

The rearrangement joins TRBV5-1 to TRBJ1-1; weak D call: TRBD1 (6 bases). Germline V gives CDR1 SGHRS, CDR2 YFSETQ. The CDR3 contains 15 residues. V was cut by 0 bases and J by 1 base, with 10 bases left in between. As DNA, the CDR3 is TGCGCCAGCAGCTTGGAGGGGGGGAGGAACACTGAAGCTTTCTTT. It yields the protein CASSLEGGRNTEAFF.

This clonotype was observed a handful of times. The J gene is TRBJ2-1, the V gene TRBV10-3; 10 nucleotides line up with TRBD1. The V gene's germline CDR1 is ENHRY and CDR2 SYGVKD. V dropped 6 bases and J dropped 5; count of bases not matched to a gene: 4. The CDR3 runs 14 residues. CDR3 loop: CAIRGQGGNNEQFF. CDR3 bases: TGTGCCATCAGAGGACAGGGGGGTAACAATGAGCAGTTCTTC.

This clonotype was seen a few times. The chain joins TRBV6-6 to TRBJ2-1; D may be TRBD2 (6 bases). V lost 2 bases and J 9 bases, leaving 17 bases between the germline ends. This CDR3 comprises 15 residues. Germline CDR1 reads MNHNY; CDR2 reads SVGAGI (reference sequence). DNA for the CDR3: TGTGCCAGCAGTTACGCTAGTCGGGCGGGGCCTGAGCAGTTCTTC. Amino acids: CASSYASRAGPEQFF.

This clonotype was seen a handful of times. This chain links TRBV20-1 with TRBJ2-1; D tentatively fits TRBD1 or TRBD2 (5 bases each). CDR1 and CDR2 from the germline V gene are DFQATT and SNEGSKA (reference sequence). CDR3 length: 15 residues. Deletions cut 4 bases from V and 0 bases from J, with 13 bases between. CDR3 nucleotides: TGCAGTGCTAAACCGGGGCCTCGCTCCTACAATGAGCAGTTCTTC. It translates to CSAKPGPRSYNEQFF.

This clonotype appeared once. The chain joins TRBV7-2 to TRBJ2-6, with unresolved D. The CDR3 loop spans 14 amino acids. V lost 4 bases, J lost 3 bases, and 7 bases lay in between. CDR1 and CDR2 (germline): SGHTA, FQGNSA. CDR3 nucleotide sequence: TGTGCCAGCAGCTCCCCTAATGGGGCCAACGTCCTGACTTTC. Translation: CASSSPNGANVLTF.

In its sample, this clonotype was seen a few times. The V call is TRBV5-1, the J call TRBJ2-1, with 12 bases that match TRBD2. Germline CDR1 and CDR2: SGHRS and YFSETQ. Losses at the gene ends were 5 bases for V and 0 bases for J; bases not matched to a gene: 6. This CDR3 region has 17 residues. The CDR3 sequence: CASRGLAGGSSYNEQFF. For the CDR3, the DNA is TGCGCCAGCAGGGGACTAGCGGGCGGAAGCTCCTACAATGAGCAGTTCTTC.